Detailed here is one T cell receptor (beta chain). V lost 1 base to trimming and J lost 0 bases; unmatched junction nucleotides: 11. Per the germline V gene, CDR1 is SQVTM and CDR2 is ANQGSEA. CDR3 size: 17 residues. This table comes from immunoSEQ multiplex PCR, and its TCRdb copy is limited to in-frame clones, with some not included. The sample yields approximately 270,000 clones, 80% to 90% seen once. The record originates from a study of blood T cell repertoires in COVID-19. Study overall: Sites across the United States, Italy and Spain contributed samples from acute and convalescent COVID-19.

The clonotype was recovered from a woman between 65 and 79 years old with acute or convalescent COVID-19. Sequencing was performed on peripheral blood. The chain uses TRBV29-1 and TRBJ2-7; 8 nucleotides match TRBD1. The CDR3 loop is CSVEVLGTGGSSYEQYF. Written as DNA, the CDR3 is TGCAGCGTTGAAGTCCTAGGGACAGGAGGAAGCTCCTACGAGCAGTACTTC.